Listed here are 4 T cell receptor beta chains from one sample, sequenced in a study of T cells after yellow fever vaccination. Using its own MiXCR run on the 5' RACE reads, TCRdb lists one record per CDR3 protein. The sample has around 110,000 distinct CDR3 sequences, around 8% seen once. Sequenced material: CD8+ T cells sorted from PBMCs, taken 45 days after the yellow fever booster vaccination. Receptor source: a man younger than 40 who received the YFV17D yellow fever vaccine.

This chain uses TRBV6-5 with TRBJ2-1; 8 bases match TRBD1. CDR3 length equals 15 residues. Per germline, CDR1 MNHEY and CDR2 SVGAGI. Unmatched junction bases numbered 7, after V lost 3 bases and J lost 6 bases. The CDR3 loop is CASSYVDRAPNEQFF. DNA of the CDR3: TGTGCCAGCAGTTATGTGGACAGGGCCCCCAATGAGCAGTTCTTC.

This clonotype occurred many times. The CDR3 coding sequence is TGCAGCGTTGATTCGGCAGGGCAAGAGACCCAGTACTTC. Protein product: CSVDSAGQETQYF. This chain links TRBV29-1 with TRBJ2-5, with D possibly matching TRBD1 (5 bases). Germline assignment: CDR1 SQVTM and CDR2 ANQGSEA. This CDR3 has 13 residues. V was cut by 3 bases and J by 2 bases, with 10 bases left in between.

The table lists this clonotype with many counts. The V and J genes are TRBV12-3 or TRBV12-4 and TRBJ2-1; D might be TRBD2 (5 bases). V lost 6 bases to trimming and J lost 3 bases, with 15 bases between them. The CDR3 extends over 15 amino acids. CDR3 sequence: CASSPERVLYNEQFF. In DNA, the CDR3 is TGTGCCAGCAGCCCTGAGAGGGTGCTCTACAATGAGCAGTTCTTC.

The table lists this clonotype with a few counts. The chain joins TRBV6-1 to TRBJ2-2; D is perhaps TRBD2 (6 bases). The V and J ends lost 7 bases and 4 bases respectively, with 16 bases between them. The germline V gene encodes CDR1 MNHNS and CDR2 SASEGT. The CDR3 covers 15 residues. CDR3 DNA: TGTGCCAGCACCTTCCGTTCTAGCGCCACCGGGGAGCTGTTTTTT. As protein: CASTFRSSATGELFF.